The 15 T cell receptor beta chains in this list originate from one sample, sequenced in a study of shared clonotypes between healthy human individuals. Positively selected for CCR7, the CD45RO-negative cells used as naive CD8 cells excluded terminally differentiated effector memory CD45RA+ cells. Assay: immunoSEQ multiplex PCR; the TCRdb copy retains only in-frame clones and omits some. There are millions of clones in the sample; just under 95% occur only once, and approximately 1.2% lies in the top ten. Sample: naive CD8+ T cells sorted from blood. These receptors came from a man between 18 and 29 years old in good health.

Of note for this clone: This CDR3 is also generated by other DNA sequences in the sample. This chain joins TRBV7-2 and TRBJ2-1, with D possibly matching TRBD1 (5 bases). CDR3 length equals 14 residues. Per the germline V gene, CDR1 is SGHTA and CDR2 is FQGNSA. Deletions cut 2 bases from V and 2 bases from J, with 7 bases between. CDR3 region: CASSLRGAYNEQFF. Written as DNA, the CDR3 is TGTGCCAGCAGCTTAAGGGGTGCCTACAATGAGCAGTTCTTC.

The chain recombines TRBV10-1 with TRBJ2-1, with D possibly TRBD2 on 5 matching bases. Trimming removed 3 bases at V and 7 bases at J, with 10 bases between. The germline V gene encodes CDR1 WNHNN and CDR2 SYGVQD (reference sequence). The CDR3 sequence is 13 residues long. CDR3 in amino acids: CASSDPGRNEQFF. The CDR3 region has the DNA TGCGCCAGCAGTGACCCGGGGAGAAATGAGCAGTTCTTC.

The chain uses TRBV20-1 and TRBJ2-1, with 7 bases aligning to TRBD1. The trim removed 7 bases at V and 6 bases at J, leaving 3 bases unmatched. Germline V gene data show CDR1 as DFQATT and CDR2 as SNEGSKA (reference sequence). The CDR3 runs 11 residues. The CDR3 is CSVRQGNEQFF. CDR3 nucleotides: TGCAGTGTTCGACAGGGCAATGAGCAGTTCTTC.

The chain combines TRBV5-1 with TRBJ1-5; D gene ambiguous. This CDR3 comprises 15 residues. V was clipped by 0 bases and J by 5 bases, with 12 bases between them. Germline assignment: CDR1 SGHRS and CDR2 YFSETQ. CDR3 nucleotides: TGCGCCAGCAGCTTGGAGGGTGGTTTATATCAGCCCCAGCATTTT. Its protein is CASSLEGGLYQPQHF. Full variable domain (rest looked up from reference TRBV5-1 and TRBJ1-5): KAGVTQTPRYLIKTRGQQVTLSCSPISGHRSVSWYQQTPGQGLQFLFEYFSETQRNKGNFPGRFSGRQFSNSRSEMNVSTLELGDSALYLCASSLEGGLYQPQHFGDGTRLSIL.

This rearrangement joins TRBV29-1 to TRBJ2-3; D is unclear. Trimming left V 0 bases short and J 6 bases short, with 13 bases between. The germline V gene encodes CDR1 SQVTM and CDR2 ANQGSEA. The CDR3 runs to 14 residues. Written as DNA, the CDR3 is TGCAGCGTTGAAGATCTTACGGAAGTGGATACGCAGTATTTT. This gives the protein CSVEDLTEVDTQYF.

The chain joins TRBV27 to TRBJ2-3, with TRBD1 as a possible D gene (6 bases). V shed 6 bases and J shed 2 bases, with 18 bases lying between them. Germline V gives CDR1 MNHEY, CDR2 SMNVEV (reference sequence). The CDR3 length is 16 residues. Here the CDR3 DNA reads TGTGCCAGCAGCCCACATGGACAGACCGTCACAGATACGCAGTATTTT. It is translated as CASSPHGQTVTDTQYF.

V is TRBV2 and J is TRBJ2-7; a possible D gene is TRBD2 (5 bases). Germline CDR1 is SNHLY and CDR2 is FYNNEI. This CDR3 spans 15 amino acids. V was clipped by 1 base and J by 2 bases, with 12 bases between them. This CDR3 reads CASSEDPRRTYEQYF. Written as DNA, the CDR3 is TGTGCCAGCAGTGAAGATCCCCGGAGGACCTACGAGCAGTACTTC.

The chain uses TRBV5-5 and TRBJ2-2, with D possibly matching TRBD1 (5 bases). This CDR3 has 13 residues. Trimming left V 4 bases short and J 8 bases short, with 12 bases between. Per germline, CDR1 SGHKS and CDR2 YYEKEE (reference sequence). The chain's CDR3 is CASSPDIQGELFF. The CDR3 nucleotides read TGTGCCAGCAGCCCGGACATTCAAGGGGAGCTGTTTTTT. Combining the CDR3 with reference TRBV5-5 and TRBJ2-2 gives the whole variable domain DAGVTQSPTHLIKTRGQQVTLRCSPISGHKSVSWYQQVLGQGPQFIFQYYEKEERGRGNFPDRFSARQFPNYSSELNVNALLLGDSALYLCASSPDIQGELFFGEGSRLTVL.

Of note for this clone: The junction does not match germline at one end; this may be a read error. This specimen includes other DNA sequences encoding the same CDR3. The V call is TRBV6-1, the J call TRBJ1-2; possibly TRBD1 for D (6 bases). This CDR3 is built from 14 residues. The V gene's germline CDR1 is MNHNS and CDR2 SASEGT. CDR3 DNA: TGTGCCACCCCACGCCGGGACAATTTCTATGGCAACACCTTC. It encodes CATPRRDNFYGNTF.

The J gene is TRBJ2-7, the V gene TRBV5-1; TRBD1 agrees at 10 bases. The J segment lost 4 bases and the V segment lost 1 base, leaving 5 bases of the junction unmatched. The CDR3 contains 15 residues. Germline assignment: CDR1 SGHRS and CDR2 YFSETQ. DNA for the CDR3: TGCGCCAGCAGCTTGATGACAGGGGGCGCATACGAGCAGTACTTC. It translates to CASSLMTGGAYEQYF. Full variable domain (rest looked up from reference TRBV5-1 and TRBJ2-7): KAGVTQTPRYLIKTRGQQVTLSCSPISGHRSVSWYQQTPGQGLQFLFEYFSETQRNKGNFPGRFSGRQFSNSRSEMNVSTLELGDSALYLCASSLMTGGAYEQYFGPGTRLTVT.

Turning to this clone: Within the sample, other DNA sequences also encode this same CDR3. The J gene is TRBJ2-1, the V gene TRBV7-6; no clear D. The CDR3 sequence is 13 residues long. CDR1 and CDR2 (germline): SGHVS, FNYEAQ. V was clipped by 4 bases and J by 0 bases, with 4 bases between them. The CDR3 sequence: CASSSSSYNEQFF. The CDR3 DNA sequence: TGTGCCAGCAGCTCGTCCTCCTACAATGAGCAGTTCTTC.

The CDR3 loop reads CASNPGVGETQYF. As DNA, the CDR3 is TGTGCCAGCAACCCCGGGGTTGGGGAGACCCAGTACTTC. The chain employs TRBV6-5 and TRBJ2-5; D is perhaps TRBD2 (5 bases). In germline, CDR1 is MNHEY, CDR2 SVGAGI. CDR3 length: 13 amino acids. V was clipped by 7 bases and J by 5 bases, with 14 bases between them.

J is TRBJ2-6 and V is TRBV6-1; 7 nucleotides match TRBD1. The CDR3 is 15 residues long. V was pared by 6 bases and J by 0 bases, with 2 bases of the junction left unmatched. CDR1 is MNHNS and CDR2 is SASEGT in the germline V gene. The CDR3 spells CASRTGFSGANVLTF. For the CDR3, the DNA is TGTGCCAGCAGGACAGGGTTCTCTGGGGCCAACGTCCTGACTTTC.

V gene TRBV13 combines with J gene TRBJ1-2; D gene ambiguous. With 5 bases removed from V and 4 bases from J, the gap between germline ends came to 17 bases. The CDR3 contains 15 residues. In germline, CDR1 is PRHDT, CDR2 FYEKMQ (reference sequence). CDR3 residues: CASSLGGIGIYGYTF. DNA of the CDR3: TGTGCCAGCAGCCTGGGAGGGATCGGTATCTATGGCTACACCTTC.

The rearrangement links TRBV4-1 to TRBJ2-1; 14 nucleotides match TRBD2. The junction had 9 bases not matched to a gene; V was cut back by 3 bases and J by 8 bases. Per the germline V gene, CDR1 is MGHRA and CDR2 is YSYEKL. The CDR3 totals 17 residues. CDR3 coding DNA: TGCGCCAGCAGCCAGAGGGGGACTAGCGGGAGCGGATATGAGCAGTTCTTC. It yields the protein CASSQRGTSGSGYEQFF.